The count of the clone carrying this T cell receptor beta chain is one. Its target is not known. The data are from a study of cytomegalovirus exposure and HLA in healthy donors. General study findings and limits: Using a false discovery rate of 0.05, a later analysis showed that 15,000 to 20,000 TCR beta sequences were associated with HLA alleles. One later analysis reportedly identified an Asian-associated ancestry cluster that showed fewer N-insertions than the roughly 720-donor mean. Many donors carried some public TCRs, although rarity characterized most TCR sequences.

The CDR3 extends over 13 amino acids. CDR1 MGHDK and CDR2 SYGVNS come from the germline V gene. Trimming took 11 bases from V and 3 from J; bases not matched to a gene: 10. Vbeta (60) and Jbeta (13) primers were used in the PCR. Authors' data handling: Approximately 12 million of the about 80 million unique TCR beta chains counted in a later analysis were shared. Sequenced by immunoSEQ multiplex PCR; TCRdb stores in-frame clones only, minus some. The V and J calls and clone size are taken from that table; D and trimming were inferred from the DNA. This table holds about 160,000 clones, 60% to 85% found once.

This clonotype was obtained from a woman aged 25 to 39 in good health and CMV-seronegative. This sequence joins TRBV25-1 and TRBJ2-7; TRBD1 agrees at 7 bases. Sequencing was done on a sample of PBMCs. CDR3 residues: CADQTGKNYEQYF. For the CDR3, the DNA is TGTGCCGACCAGACAGGGAAGAACTACGAGCAGTACTTC.